The TCR beta chain under discussion was sequenced for a study of blood T cells in healthy people across ages. The V gene's germline CDR1 is LGHNA and CDR2 YSLEER. The trim removed 1 base at V and 3 bases at J, leaving 3 bases unmatched. CDR3 size: 15 residues. This clonotype was counted only a few times. Primers used in a second PCR of about 6 to 11 cycles were a sample-barcoded 5' primer and a J-beta primer mix. TCRdb re-called the 5' RACE reads with MiXCR, one entry per CDR3 protein. The sample carries 1.5 million to 2 million distinct CDR3 sequences, about two fifths recorded once. The V and J genes are TRBV4-3 and TRBJ2-7; 10 nucleotides line up with TRBD1. Material for sequencing was blood. This sequence originates from a human donor in good health. Written as DNA, the CDR3 is TGCGCCAGCAGCCAAGTTTGGGACAGGGGCTACGAGCAGTACTTC. Its translation is CASSQVWDRGYEQYF.